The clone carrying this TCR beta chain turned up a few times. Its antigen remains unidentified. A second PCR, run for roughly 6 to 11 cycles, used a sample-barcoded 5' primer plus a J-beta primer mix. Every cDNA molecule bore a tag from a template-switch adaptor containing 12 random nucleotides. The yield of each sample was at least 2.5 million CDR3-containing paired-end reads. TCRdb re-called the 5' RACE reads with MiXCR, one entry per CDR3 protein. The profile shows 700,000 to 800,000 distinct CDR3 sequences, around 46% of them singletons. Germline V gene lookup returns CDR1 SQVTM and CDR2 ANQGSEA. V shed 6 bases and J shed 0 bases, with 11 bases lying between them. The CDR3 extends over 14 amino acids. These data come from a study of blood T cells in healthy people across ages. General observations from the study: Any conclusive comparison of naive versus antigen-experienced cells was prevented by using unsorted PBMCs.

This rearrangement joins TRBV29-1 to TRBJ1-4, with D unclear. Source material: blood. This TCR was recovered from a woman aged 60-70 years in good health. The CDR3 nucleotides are TGCAGCGTCCTGGACTCGGCAACTAATGAAAAACTGTTTTTT. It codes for CSVLDSATNEKLFF.